This TCR beta chain was recovered during a study of CD8+CD57+ T cells in acquired aplastic anemia. The use of genomic DNA as template underpinned the TCR beta VDJ and CDR3 profiling. A single record per CDR3 protein comes from TCRdb applying MiXCR to the reads. The data contain hundreds of thousands of distinct CDR3 sequences, approximately 45% of them singletons. By flow cytometry, patients selected for sequencing had shown an expansion of CD8+CD57+ cells. What was sequenced was sorted CD4+, CD8+, or CD8+CD57+ T cells (not recorded which) from PBMCs. This clonotype was sampled from a human donor with aplastic anemia.

For the CDR3, the DNA is TGTGCCAGCAGTGAATCGGGGCCATACACTGAAGCTTTCTTT. As protein: CASSESGPYTEAFF. This chain connects TRBV25-1 to TRBJ1-1; D is possibly TRBD1 (5 bases). Per germline, CDR1 MGHDK and CDR2 SYGVNS. With 1 base removed from V and 3 bases from J, the gap between germline ends came to 9 bases. There are 14 residues in the CDR3.